These 23 T cell receptor beta chains came from one sample sequenced in a study of response to subunit inactivated influenza vaccine. TCRdb re-analysed the RT-PCR reads in MiXCR, keeping a single row per CDR3 protein. The table records under 750,000 distinct CDR3 sequences, 10% to 15% of them present only once. The source material was PBMCs from blood, sampled on the day of vaccination. All receptors derive from a man aged 45-65 years who received an inactivated influenza vaccine.

This clonotype has just a few counts. The rearrangement joins TRBV12-3 or TRBV12-4 to TRBJ2-3; 8 bases are a match to TRBD1. The CDR3 contains 13 residues. V was clipped by 7 bases and J by 4 bases; unmatched bases: 4. CDR3 region: CASTRGRSDTQYF. The CDR3 DNA follows: TGTGCCAGCACCAGGGGGCGCTCAGATACGCAGTATTTT.

The chain combines TRBV6-2 or TRBV6-3 with TRBJ1-1; no reliable D call. Germline CDR1 MNHEY, CDR2 SVGEGT. The V gene lost 0 bases and the J gene lost 2 bases, with 13 bases spanning the gap. This CDR3 spans 16 amino acids. CDR3 residues: CASSYSQTEINTEAFF. The CDR3 DNA reads as TGTGCCAGCAGTTACTCTCAAACAGAGATTAACACTGAAGCTTTCTTT.

This clonotype was counted only a few times. The chain combines TRBV5-1 with TRBJ2-1; D is ambiguous. V lost 4 bases to trimming and J lost 8 bases, with 13 bases between them. This CDR3 is 13 amino acids long. Per germline, CDR1 SGHRS and CDR2 YFSETQ. The CDR3 DNA reads as TGCGCCAGCAGCAAATCCCCAATCGATGAGCAGTTCTTC. It is translated as CASSKSPIDEQFF. Complete variable domain (other parts from reference TRBV5-1 and TRBJ2-1): KAGVTQTPRYLIKTRGQQVTLSCSPISGHRSVSWYQQTPGQGLQFLFEYFSETQRNKGNFPGRFSGRQFSNSRSEMNVSTLELGDSALYLCASSKSPIDEQFFGPGTRLTVL.

This clonotype has more than one count but fewer than ten. The chain recombines TRBV7-2 with TRBJ1-2; D is unclear. V lost 5 bases and J 7 bases, leaving 8 bases between the germline ends. Per germline, CDR1 SGHTA and CDR2 FQGNSA. The CDR3 length is 11 residues. The DNA of the CDR3 is TGTGCCAGCAGCCCAGGTTTTGGCTACACCTTC. It encodes CASSPGFGYTF.

In this sample, this clonotype turned up a few times. Compared with germline, one end of the junction differs, possibly owing to a read error. V usage is TRBV5-1 and J usage is TRBJ2-2; no firm D call. Germline-derived CDR1 and CDR2 are SGHRS and YFSETQ. CDR3 size: 14 residues. The CDR3 loop reads CPSSPRTNTGELFF. The CDR3 DNA sequence: TGCCCCAGCAGCCCCCGGACCAACACCGGGGAGCTGTTTTTT.

This clonotype was counted between two and nine times. The chain carries TRBV30 and TRBJ2-7; D is perhaps TRBD1 (5 bases). CDR1 GTSNPN and CDR2 SVGIG come from the germline V gene (reference sequence). The length of the CDR3 is 17 residues. V gave up 2 bases and J gave up 3 bases, with 23 bases separating them. CDR3 coding DNA: TGTGCCTGGAGTTTAGGACATGGAGTTGACGGGCTCTACGAGCAGTACTTC. Amino acids: CAWSLGHGVDGLYEQYF.

This clonotype was seen more than once but under ten times. The chain has TRBV18 and TRBJ2-5, with D hard to call. The V gene lost 3 bases and the J gene lost 3 bases, with 20 bases spanning the gap. The germline CDR1 and CDR2 sequences are KGHSH and LQKENI. This CDR3 has 17 residues. CDR3 sequence reads: CASSPGSHSRYKETQYF. The CDR3 nucleotides are TGTGCCAGCTCACCTGGCAGCCACAGCCGTTACAAAGAGACCCAGTACTTC.

V gene TRBV12-3 or TRBV12-4 combines with J gene TRBJ2-5, with 12 positions matching TRBD2. The CDR3 is 16 residues long. The J segment lost 5 bases and the V segment lost 3 bases, leaving 7 bases of the junction unmatched. CDR3 residues: CASSFYGLAGYETQYF. CDR3 bases: TGTGCCAGCAGTTTCTACGGACTAGCGGGATACGAGACCCAGTACTTC.

This clonotype was observed a few times. V is TRBV6-6 and J is TRBJ2-1, with D hard to call. CDR1 is MNHNY and CDR2 is SVGAGI in the germline V gene (reference sequence). This CDR3 comprises 12 residues. Trimming stripped 2 bases from V and 8 bases from J, with 7 bases between. The CDR3: CASSYLSDEQFF. The CDR3 DNA sequence: TGTGCCAGCAGTTACCTAAGCGATGAGCAGTTCTTC.

This chain connects TRBV19 to TRBJ1-5; 7 bases agree with TRBD1. Germline lookup yields CDR1 LNHDA and CDR2 SQIVND (reference sequence). V shed 8 bases, J shed 4 bases, and the junction held 2 bases outside the gene matches. This CDR3 is built from 12 residues. The CDR3 loop is CASVQGNQPQHF. CDR3 DNA sequence: TGTGCCAGTGTACAGGGGAATCAGCCCCAGCATTTT.

This clonotype has a count of ten or more. This sequence joins TRBV2 and TRBJ2-7, with D possibly TRBD1 on 5 matching bases. Germline values: CDR1 SNHLY, CDR2 FYNNEI. The CDR3 runs to 13 residues. V was clipped by 6 bases and J by 3 bases, with 12 bases between them. The CDR3 loop is CASSPPRVYEQYF. Here the CDR3 DNA reads TGTGCCAGCAGCCCTCCCAGGGTCTACGAGCAGTACTTC. Full variable domain (rest looked up from reference TRBV2 and TRBJ2-7): EPEVTQTPSHQVTQMGQEVILRCVPISNHLYFYWYRQILGQKVEFLVSFYNNEISEKSEIFDDQFSVERPDGSNFTLKIRSTKLEDSAMYFCASSPPRVYEQYFGPGTRLTVT.

This clonotype was detected many times. The chain combines TRBV12-3 or TRBV12-4 with TRBJ1-2, with D tentatively TRBD1 (6 bases). This CDR3 spans 16 amino acids. V gave up 3 bases and J gave up 4 bases, with 18 bases separating them. As DNA, the CDR3 is TGTGCCAGCAGTTTTTCTCCCGGGGGGCTGATCTATGGCTACACCTTC. Amino acids: CASSFSPGGLIYGYTF.

The rearrangement links TRBV27 to TRBJ2-3; D might be TRBD1 (6 bases). CDR1 and CDR2 (germline): MNHEY, SMNVEV (reference sequence). The V end was cut by 2 bases, the J end by 6 bases, with 15 bases between. The CDR3 is 15 residues long. The CDR3 is CASSLAGALLDTQYF. CDR3 in DNA: TGTGCCAGCAGTTTAGCAGGGGCGTTGTTGGATACGCAGTATTTT.

V and J are TRBV20-1 and TRBJ2-6; 13 nucleotides line up with TRBD2. Germline CDR1 DFQATT, CDR2 SNEGSKA (reference sequence). The V and J ends lost 0 bases and 0 bases, in that order; junction bases with no gene match: 2. The CDR3 is made up of 18 amino acids. CDR3: CSARERLAGGSGANVLTF. The CDR3 region has the DNA TGCAGTGCTAGAGAGAGACTAGCGGGAGGCTCTGGGGCCAACGTCCTGACTTTC.

As for this clonotype: Because it lacks the conserved phenylalanine or tryptophan at the end, this CDR3 is likely a read error. The chain has TRBV2 and TRBJ2-7, with 7 bases matching TRBD2. Germline CDR1 is SNHLY and CDR2 is FYNNEI. With 7 bases clipped from V and 6 bases from J, the junction kept 18 bases outside the gene matches. The CDR3 consists of 16 residues. The CDR3 sequence is CASTFDGGGLRGEQYL. CDR3 nucleotide sequence: TGTGCCAGCACGTTCGATGGGGGAGGGCTCAGAGGCGAGCAGTACCTC.

This clonotype was seen repeatedly, ten times or more. Mismatch with germline at one junction end may stem from a read error. The chain carries TRBV6-5 and TRBJ2-7; 8 bases line up with TRBD1. This CDR3 spans 15 amino acids. Looked up from germline, CDR1 is MNHEY and CDR2 is SVGAGI. The CDR3 DNA reads as TGCGCCAGCAGCTATTCCGGACAGGGCTCCTACGAGCAGTACTTC. Its translation: CASSYSGQGSYEQYF.

This clonotype was detected only a few times. The chain uses TRBV11-1 and TRBJ2-1; TRBD2 aligns across 7 bases. With V trimmed by 5 bases and J by 5 bases, 15 bases remained unmatched. This CDR3 has 17 amino acids. The germline V gene encodes CDR1 SGHAT and CDR2 FQDESV (reference sequence). CDR3 amino acids: CASSPALPAGRNNEQFF. CDR3 coding DNA: TGTGCCAGCAGCCCAGCCCTCCCAGCGGGACGTAACAATGAGCAGTTCTTC.

Only a few counts were recorded for this clonotype. The rearrangement joins TRBV4-3 to TRBJ1-2, with TRBD1 matching 8 bases. V shed 4 bases and J 8 bases; nucleotides not matched to a gene: 6. Germline CDR1 is LGHNA and CDR2 is YSLEER. The CDR3 has 13 amino acids. CDR3 bases: TGCGCCAGCAGCCCTTCAGGGGGCCGGGGCTACACCTTC. It codes for CASSPSGGRGYTF.

This clonotype was observed many times. This chain links TRBV10-3 with TRBJ2-1, with 8 bases fitting TRBD2. The V gene's germline CDR1 is ENHRY and CDR2 SYGVKD. This CDR3 comprises 15 residues. Unmatched junction bases numbered 6, after V lost 2 bases and J lost 6 bases. This chain's CDR3 is CAISEEGTRRNEQFF. CDR3 DNA: TGTGCCATCAGTGAGGAGGGGACTAGACGCAATGAGCAGTTCTTC.

This sequence joins TRBV15 and TRBJ2-7; tentative D call: TRBD1 (5 bases). V was clipped by 5 bases and J by 3 bases, with 20 bases between them. Germline CDR1 reads LNHNV; CDR2 reads YYDKDF (reference sequence). The CDR3 consists of 16 residues. In nucleotides, the CDR3 is TGTGCCACCAGCGTCTTTCCAGGGCAACAAGGCTACGAGCAGTACTTC. Its translation is CATSVFPGQQGYEQYF.

This clonotype was seen a few times. V is TRBV11-2 and J is TRBJ2-5, with D maybe TRBD2 (6 bases). Germline V gene data show CDR1 as SGHAT and CDR2 as FQNNGV. The CDR3 runs to 15 residues. Trimming took 0 bases from V and 8 from J, leaving 16 bases between them. CDR3 bases: TGTGCCAGCAGCTTAGATCTGACGGGGGTGGACACCCAGTACTTC. It codes for CASSLDLTGVDTQYF.

In this sample, this clonotype turned up a few times. This chain joins TRBV6-2 or TRBV6-3 and TRBJ2-2; 8 bases map to TRBD1. Germline loops: CDR1 MNHEY, CDR2 SVGEGT. The junction had 5 bases not matched to a gene; V was cut back by 5 bases and J by 3 bases. This CDR3 is 15 amino acids long. For the CDR3, the DNA is TGTGCCAGCAGTCCCGGGACAGGTTACACCGGGGAGCTGTTTTTT. Translation: CASSPGTGYTGELFF.

This chain connects TRBV6-1 to TRBJ2-2; TRBD2 agrees at 7 bases. V lost 5 bases and J lost 7; bases outside the gene matches: 13. Per the germline V gene, CDR1 is MNHNS and CDR2 is SASEGT. The CDR3 runs to 16 residues. The CDR3 DNA reads TGTGCCAGCAGTATGACCGGGACTAACACGATCGGGGAGCTGTTTTTT. Amino acid sequence: CASSMTGTNTIGELFF.